This T cell receptor (beta chain) came from a study of identical twins. Points from the study as a whole: The presence of invariant MAIT and iNKT cells could partly confound analyses of zero-insertion sequences.

Trimming cost V 3 bases and J 5 bases; bases outside gene matches: 4. Germline V CDR1 and CDR2: SGHRS, YFSETQ. This CDR3 region has 14 residues. This clonotype was picked up a small number of times. What it recognizes is unknown. TCRdb called the 5' RACE reads again in MiXCR, with one record for every CDR3 protein. The repertoire includes about 730,000 distinct CDR3 sequences, less than 25% of them detected once, and about 4.3% sits in the top ten. The data were also submitted as part of a second study, on T cells expressing NK-cell markers.

The origin of this receptor is a woman between 18 and 29 years old in good health. The rearrangement links TRBV5-1 to TRBJ2-7, with 11 bases aligning to TRBD2. The source material was PBMCs. CDR3 in amino acids: CASSSGLADHEQYF. In DNA form, the CDR3 reads TGCGCCAGCAGCTCGGGACTAGCGGACCACGAGCAGTACTTC. The complete variable domain, with remaining parts taken from reference TRBV5-1 and TRBJ2-7, reads KAGVTQTPRYLIKTRGQQVTLSCSPISGHRSVSWYQQTPGQGLQFLFEYFSETQRNKGNFPGRFSGRQFSNSRSEMNVSTLELGDSALYLCASSSGLADHEQYFGPGTRLTVT.